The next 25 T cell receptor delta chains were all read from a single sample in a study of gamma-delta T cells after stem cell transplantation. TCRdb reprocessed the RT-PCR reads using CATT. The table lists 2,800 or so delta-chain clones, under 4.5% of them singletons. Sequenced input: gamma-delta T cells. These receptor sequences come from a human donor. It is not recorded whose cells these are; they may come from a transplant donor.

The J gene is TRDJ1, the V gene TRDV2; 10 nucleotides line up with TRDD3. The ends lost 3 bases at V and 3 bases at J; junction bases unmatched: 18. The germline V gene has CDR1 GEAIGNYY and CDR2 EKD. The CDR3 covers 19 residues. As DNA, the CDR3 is TGTGCCTGTGACCCCCTCGCCCGACATCTGGGGGATAAGGCCGATAAACTCATCTTT. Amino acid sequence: CACDPLARHLGDKADKLIF.

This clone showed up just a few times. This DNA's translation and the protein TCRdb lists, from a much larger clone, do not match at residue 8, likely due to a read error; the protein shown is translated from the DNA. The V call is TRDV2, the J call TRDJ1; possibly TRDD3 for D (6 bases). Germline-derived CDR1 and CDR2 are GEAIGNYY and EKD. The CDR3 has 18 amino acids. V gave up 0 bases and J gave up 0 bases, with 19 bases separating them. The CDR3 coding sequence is TGTGCCTGTGACACCGTGGGGGCCCGGACTAAGTACACCGATAAACTCATCTTT. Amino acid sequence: CACDTVGARTKYTDKLIF.

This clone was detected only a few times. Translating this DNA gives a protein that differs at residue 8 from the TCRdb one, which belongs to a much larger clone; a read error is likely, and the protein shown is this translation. CDR3 protein: CACDTVAEGYPFNTDKLIF. CDR3 DNA: TGTGCCTGTGACACTGTTGCTGAGGGATACCCCTTTAACACCGATAAACTCATCTTT. This chain connects TRDV2 to TRDJ1; 7 nucleotides match TRDD3. The V and J ends lost 1 base and 0 bases, in that order; junction bases with no gene match: 16. Germline CDR1 and CDR2: GEAIGNYY and EKD. The CDR3 has 19 amino acids.

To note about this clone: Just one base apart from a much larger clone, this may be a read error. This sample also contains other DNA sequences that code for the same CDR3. The CDR3 here is CACDAVLGDTRLIF. CDR3 bases: TGTGCCTGTGACGCGGTACTGGGGGACACCAGACTCATCTTT. The chain carries TRDV2 and TRDJ1; TRDD3 agrees at 9 bases. Germline V gives CDR1 GEAIGNYY, CDR2 EKD. The CDR3 loop spans 14 amino acids. V trimming: 3 bases; J trimming: 10 bases; junction bases outside the gene matches: 11.

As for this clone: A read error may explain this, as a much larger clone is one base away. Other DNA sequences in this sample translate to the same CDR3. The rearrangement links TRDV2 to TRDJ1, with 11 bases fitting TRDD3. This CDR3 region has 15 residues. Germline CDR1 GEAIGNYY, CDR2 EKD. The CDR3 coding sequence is TGCGCCTGTGACTTACTGGGGGATAATACCGATAAACTCATCTTT. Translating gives CACDLLGDNTDKLIF.

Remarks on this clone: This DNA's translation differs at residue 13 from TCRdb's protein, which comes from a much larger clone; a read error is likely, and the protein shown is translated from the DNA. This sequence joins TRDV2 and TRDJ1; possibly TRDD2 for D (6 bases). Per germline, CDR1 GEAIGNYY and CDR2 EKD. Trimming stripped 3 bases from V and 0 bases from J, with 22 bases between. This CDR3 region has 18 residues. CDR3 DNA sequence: TGTGCCTGTGACCCTGTTCCTAAACGAGAGGGATACACCGATAAACTCATCTTT. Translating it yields CACDPVPKREGYTDKLIF.

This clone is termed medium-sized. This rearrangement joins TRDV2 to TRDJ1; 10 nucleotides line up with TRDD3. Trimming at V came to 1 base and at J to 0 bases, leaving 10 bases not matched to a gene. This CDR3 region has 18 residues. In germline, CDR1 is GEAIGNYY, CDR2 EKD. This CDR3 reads CACDTLGDMAPYTDKLIF. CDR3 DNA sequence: TGTGCCTGTGACACTCTGGGGGATATGGCTCCGTACACCGATAAACTCATCTTT.

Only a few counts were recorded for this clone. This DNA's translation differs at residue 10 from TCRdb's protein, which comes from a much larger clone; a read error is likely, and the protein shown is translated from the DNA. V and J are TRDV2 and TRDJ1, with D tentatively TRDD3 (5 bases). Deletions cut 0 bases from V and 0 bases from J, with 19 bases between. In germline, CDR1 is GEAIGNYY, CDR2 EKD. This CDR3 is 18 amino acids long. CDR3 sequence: CACDTLRGEVINTDKLIF. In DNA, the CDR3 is TGTGCCTGTGACACCCTTCGCGGGGAGGTGATTAACACCGATAAACTCATCTTT.

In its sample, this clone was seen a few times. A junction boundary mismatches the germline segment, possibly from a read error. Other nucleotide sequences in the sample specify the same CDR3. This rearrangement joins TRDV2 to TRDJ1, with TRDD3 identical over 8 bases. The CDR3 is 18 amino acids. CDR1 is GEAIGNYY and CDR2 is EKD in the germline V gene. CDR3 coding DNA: TGTGCCTGTGACACCGTCATCCGGGGGATAATCGGGAACGATAAGCTCATCTTT. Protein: CACDTVIRGIIGNDKLIF.

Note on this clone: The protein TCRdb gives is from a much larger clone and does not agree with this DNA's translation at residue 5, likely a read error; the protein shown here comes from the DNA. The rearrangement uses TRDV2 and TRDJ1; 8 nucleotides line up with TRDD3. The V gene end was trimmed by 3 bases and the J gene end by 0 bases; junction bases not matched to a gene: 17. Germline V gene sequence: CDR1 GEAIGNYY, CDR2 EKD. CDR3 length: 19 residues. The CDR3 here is CACDAVSLGDTSYTDKLIF. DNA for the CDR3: TGTGCCTGTGACGCCGTCAGTCTGGGGGACACCTCTTACACCGATAAACTCATCTTT.

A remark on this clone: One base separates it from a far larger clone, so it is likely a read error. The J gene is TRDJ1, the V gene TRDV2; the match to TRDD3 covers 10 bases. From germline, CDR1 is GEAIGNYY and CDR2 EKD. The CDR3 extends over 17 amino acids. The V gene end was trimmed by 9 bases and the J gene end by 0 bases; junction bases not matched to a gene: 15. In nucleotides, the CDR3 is TGTGCCCGTGCCCATTTGGTGGGGGATACATACACCGATAAACTCATCTTT. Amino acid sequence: CARAHLVGDTYTDKLIF.

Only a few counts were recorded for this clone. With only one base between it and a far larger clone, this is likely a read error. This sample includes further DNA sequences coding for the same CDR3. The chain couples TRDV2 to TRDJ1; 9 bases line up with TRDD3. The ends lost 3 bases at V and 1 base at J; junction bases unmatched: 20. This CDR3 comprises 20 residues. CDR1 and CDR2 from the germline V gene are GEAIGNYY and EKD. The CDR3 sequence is CACDLLGDTLGRGVTDKLIF. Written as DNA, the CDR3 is TGTGCCTGTGACTTACTGGGGGACACGTTAGGGAGAGGAGTCACCGATAAACTCATCTTT.

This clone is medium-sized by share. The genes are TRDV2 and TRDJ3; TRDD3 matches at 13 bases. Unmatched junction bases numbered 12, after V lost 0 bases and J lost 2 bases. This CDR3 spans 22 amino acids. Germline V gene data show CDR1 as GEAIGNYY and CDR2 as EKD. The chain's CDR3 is CACDTVLGDTLRKTWDTRQMFF. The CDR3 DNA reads TGTGCCTGTGACACCGTACTGGGGGATACGCTTCGGAAAACCTGGGACACCCGACAGATGTTTTTC.

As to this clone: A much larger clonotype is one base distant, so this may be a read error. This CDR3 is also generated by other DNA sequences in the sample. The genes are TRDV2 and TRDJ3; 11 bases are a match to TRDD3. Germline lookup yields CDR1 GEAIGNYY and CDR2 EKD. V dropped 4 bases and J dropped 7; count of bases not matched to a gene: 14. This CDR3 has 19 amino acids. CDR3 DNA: TGTGCCTGTGATACCGGGTGGTGGGGGATACGCAGAGACACCCGACAGATGTTTTTC. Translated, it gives CACDTGWWGIRRDTRQMFF.

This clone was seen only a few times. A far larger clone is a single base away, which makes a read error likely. CDR3 loop: CACDTVEEVGLSPWDTRQVFF. CDR3 bases: TGTGCCTGTGACACCGTGGAGGAGGTGGGACTCTCCCCCTGGGACACCCGACAGGTGTTTTTC. The genes are TRDV2 and TRDJ3, with a tentative D call TRDD3 (5 bases). This CDR3 comprises 21 residues. Per the germline V gene, CDR1 is GEAIGNYY and CDR2 is EKD.

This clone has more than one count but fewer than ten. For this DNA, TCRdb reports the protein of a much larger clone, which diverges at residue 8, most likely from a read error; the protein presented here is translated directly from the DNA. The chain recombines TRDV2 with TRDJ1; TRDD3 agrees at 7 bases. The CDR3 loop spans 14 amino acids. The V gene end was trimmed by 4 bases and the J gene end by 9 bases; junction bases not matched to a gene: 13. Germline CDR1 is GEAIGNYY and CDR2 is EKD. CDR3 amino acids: CACDLTGARGQLIF. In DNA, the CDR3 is TGTGCCTGTGATCTTACTGGGGCTCGTGGTCAACTCATCTTT.

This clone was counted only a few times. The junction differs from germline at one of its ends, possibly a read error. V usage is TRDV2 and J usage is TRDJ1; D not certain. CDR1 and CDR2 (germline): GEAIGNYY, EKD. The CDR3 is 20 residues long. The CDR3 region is CACGTVGQNPDIKYTDKPIF. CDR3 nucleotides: TGTGCCTGTGGCACCGTCGGACAAAATCCAGATATCAAGTACACCGATAAACCCATCTTT.

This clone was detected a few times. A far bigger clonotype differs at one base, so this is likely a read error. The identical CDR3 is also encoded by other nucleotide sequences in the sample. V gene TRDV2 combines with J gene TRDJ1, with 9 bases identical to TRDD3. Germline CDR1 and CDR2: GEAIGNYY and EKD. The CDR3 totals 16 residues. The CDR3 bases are TGTGCCTGTGACCGACTGGGGGAACTGAACACCGATAAACTCATCTTC. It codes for CACDRLGELNTDKLIF.

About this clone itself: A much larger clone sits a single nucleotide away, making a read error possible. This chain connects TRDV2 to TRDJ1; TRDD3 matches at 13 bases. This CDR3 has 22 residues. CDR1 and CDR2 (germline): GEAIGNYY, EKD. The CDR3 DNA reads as TGTGCCTGTGGCACCGTGGCTGATAAAGCCCTTACTGGGGGATACGACACCGATAAACTCATCTTT. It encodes CACGTVADKALTGGYDTDKLIF.

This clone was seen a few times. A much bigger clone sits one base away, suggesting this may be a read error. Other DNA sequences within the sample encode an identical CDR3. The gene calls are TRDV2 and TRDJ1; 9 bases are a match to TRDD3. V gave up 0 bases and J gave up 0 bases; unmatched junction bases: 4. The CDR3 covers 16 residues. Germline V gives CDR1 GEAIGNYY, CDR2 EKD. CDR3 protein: CACDTLGDGNTDKLIF. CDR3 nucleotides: TGTGCCTGTGACACCCTGGGGGATGGGAACACCGATAAACTCATCTTT.

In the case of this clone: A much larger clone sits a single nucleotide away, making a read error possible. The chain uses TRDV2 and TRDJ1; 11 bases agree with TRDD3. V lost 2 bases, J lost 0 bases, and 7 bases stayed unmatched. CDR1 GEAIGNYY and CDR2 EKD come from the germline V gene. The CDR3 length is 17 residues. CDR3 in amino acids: CACDNLGDTGDTDKLIF. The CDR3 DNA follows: TGTGCCTGTGACAATCTGGGGGATACCGGGGACACCGATAAACTCATCTTT.

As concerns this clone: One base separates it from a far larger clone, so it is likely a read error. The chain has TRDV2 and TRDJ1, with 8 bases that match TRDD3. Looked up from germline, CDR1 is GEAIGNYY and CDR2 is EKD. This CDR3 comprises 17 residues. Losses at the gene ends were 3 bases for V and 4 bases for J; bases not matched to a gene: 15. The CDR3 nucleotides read TGTGCCTGTGACCCGGTGCTACTGGGGGCGCGGGGCGATAAACTCATCTTT. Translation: CACDPVLLGARGDKLIF.

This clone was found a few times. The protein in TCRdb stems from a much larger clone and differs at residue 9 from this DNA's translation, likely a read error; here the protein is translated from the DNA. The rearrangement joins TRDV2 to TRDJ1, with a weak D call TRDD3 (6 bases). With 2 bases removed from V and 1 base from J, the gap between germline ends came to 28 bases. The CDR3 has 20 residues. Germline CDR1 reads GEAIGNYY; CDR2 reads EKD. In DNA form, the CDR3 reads TGTGCCTGTGACAAGGTTGCTGGGAGATACGCGGTGGGTACCACCGATAAACTCATCTTT. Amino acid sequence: CACDKVAGRYAVGTTDKLIF.

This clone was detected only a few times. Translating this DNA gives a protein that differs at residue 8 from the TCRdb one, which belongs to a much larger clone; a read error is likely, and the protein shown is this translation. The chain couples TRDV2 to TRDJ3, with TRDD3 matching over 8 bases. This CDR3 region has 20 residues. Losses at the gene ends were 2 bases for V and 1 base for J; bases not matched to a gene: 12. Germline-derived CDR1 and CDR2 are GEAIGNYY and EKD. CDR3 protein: CACDRVLRDTLSWDTRQMFF. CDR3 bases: TGTGCCTGTGACAGGGTTTTGAGGGATACGCTTTCCTGGGACACCCGACAGATGTTTTTC.

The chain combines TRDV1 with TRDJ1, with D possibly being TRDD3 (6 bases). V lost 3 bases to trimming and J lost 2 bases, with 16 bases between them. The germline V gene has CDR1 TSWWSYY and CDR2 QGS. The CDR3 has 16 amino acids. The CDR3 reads CALGEPLGGATDKLIF. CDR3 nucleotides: TGTGCTCTTGGGGAGCCTTTGGGGGGTGCGACCGATAAACTCATCTTT.